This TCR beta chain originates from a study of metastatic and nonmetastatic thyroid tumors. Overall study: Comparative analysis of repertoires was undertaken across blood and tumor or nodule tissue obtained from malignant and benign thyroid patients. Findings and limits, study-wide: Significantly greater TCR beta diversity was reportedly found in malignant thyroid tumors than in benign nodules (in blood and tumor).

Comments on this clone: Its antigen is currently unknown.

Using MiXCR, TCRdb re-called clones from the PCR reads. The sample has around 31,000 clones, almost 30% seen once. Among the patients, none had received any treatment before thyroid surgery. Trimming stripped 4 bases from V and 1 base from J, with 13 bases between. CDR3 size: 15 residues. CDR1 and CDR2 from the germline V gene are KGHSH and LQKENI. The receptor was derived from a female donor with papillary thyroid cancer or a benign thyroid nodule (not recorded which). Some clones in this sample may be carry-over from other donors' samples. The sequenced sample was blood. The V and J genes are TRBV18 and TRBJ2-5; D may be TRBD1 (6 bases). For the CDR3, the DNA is TGTGCCAGCTCACAGGTTCGAGGGGGCCAAGAGACCCAGTACTTC. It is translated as CASSQVRGGQETQYF.